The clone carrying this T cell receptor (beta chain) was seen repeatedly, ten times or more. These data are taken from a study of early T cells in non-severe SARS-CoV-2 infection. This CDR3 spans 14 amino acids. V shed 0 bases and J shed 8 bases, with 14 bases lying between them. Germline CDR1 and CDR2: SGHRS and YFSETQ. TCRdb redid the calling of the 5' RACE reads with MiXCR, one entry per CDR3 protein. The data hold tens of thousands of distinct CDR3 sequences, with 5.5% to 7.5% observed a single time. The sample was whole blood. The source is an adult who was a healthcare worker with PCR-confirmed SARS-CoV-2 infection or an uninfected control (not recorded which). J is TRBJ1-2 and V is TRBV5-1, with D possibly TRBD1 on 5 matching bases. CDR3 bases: TGCGCCAGCAGCTTGGCAGCGACAGCTGAGGGCTACACCTTC. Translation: CASSLAATAEGYTF.